This T cell receptor (beta chain) was retrieved from a study of blood T cell repertoires in COVID-19. Study-level information: The samples span acute and convalescent COVID-19 from the United States, Italy and Spain. The analysed material was cDNA or gDNA that came from T cells, B-cell-depleted T cells, or PBMCs.

Per the authors' pipeline: It was from reference gene primer amplification that nucleated cell counts were estimated. Assay used: immunoSEQ multiplex PCR; TCRdb lists only in-frame clones, some missing. V and J calls and clone size are as listed in that table; D and trimming were resolved from the DNA. Counted here are 70,000 to 95,000 clones, 80% to 90% occurring once; the ten biggest clones make up roughly 2.6%. V was clipped by 3 bases and J by 3 bases, with 14 bases between them. The CDR3 covers 15 residues. The V gene's germline CDR1 is SGHTA and CDR2 FQGNSA. Followed over time, Seattle patients had been enrolled while infection was active.

This sequence joins TRBV7-2 and TRBJ1-1; TRBD1 is a possible D gene (6 bases). Sequencing used peripheral blood. This TCR was recovered from a man between 50 and 59 years old with COVID-19, enrolled during active disease. The CDR3 spells CASSFTGTRDTEAFF. The CDR3 DNA sequence: TGTGCCAGCAGCTTTACAGGGACCCGCGACACTGAAGCTTTCTTT.